What follows is one T cell receptor (beta chain) and its context. From germline, CDR1 is SQVTM and CDR2 ANQGSEA. The CDR3 consists of 10 residues. V gave up 5 bases and J gave up 10 bases, with 9 bases separating them. A unique molecular identifier was carried by every single TCR cDNA molecule. TCRdb processed the 5' RACE reads anew with MiXCR; each CDR3 protein has one entry. The sample yields tens of thousands of distinct CDR3 sequences, just under 20% seen once. This sample's time point: blood at routine non-recurrence follow-up after resection. The sample comes from a study of spatial heterogeneity in lung cancer.

The chain has TRBV29-1 and TRBJ2-1; unclear D gene. Sequenced here: PBMCs, sampled at follow-up. The source is a male donor with early-stage non-small cell lung cancer. Here the CDR3 reads CSVQVGEQFF. In DNA, the CDR3 is TGCAGCGTTCAAGTAGGGGAGCAGTTCTTC.